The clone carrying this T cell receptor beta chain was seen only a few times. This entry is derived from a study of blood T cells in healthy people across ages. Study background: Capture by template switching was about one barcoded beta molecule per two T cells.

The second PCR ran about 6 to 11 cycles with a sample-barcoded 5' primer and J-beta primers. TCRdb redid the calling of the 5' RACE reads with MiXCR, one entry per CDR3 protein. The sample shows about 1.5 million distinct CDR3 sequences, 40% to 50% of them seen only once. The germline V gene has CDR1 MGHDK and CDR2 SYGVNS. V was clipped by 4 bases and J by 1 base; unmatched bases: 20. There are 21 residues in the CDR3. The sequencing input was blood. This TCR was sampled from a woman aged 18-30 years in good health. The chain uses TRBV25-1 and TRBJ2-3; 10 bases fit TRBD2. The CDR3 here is CASSAKLFLAGVGGGTDTQYF. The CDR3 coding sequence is TGTGCCAGCAGTGCCAAGCTATTTCTAGCGGGGGTCGGGGGCGGCACAGATACGCAGTATTTT.